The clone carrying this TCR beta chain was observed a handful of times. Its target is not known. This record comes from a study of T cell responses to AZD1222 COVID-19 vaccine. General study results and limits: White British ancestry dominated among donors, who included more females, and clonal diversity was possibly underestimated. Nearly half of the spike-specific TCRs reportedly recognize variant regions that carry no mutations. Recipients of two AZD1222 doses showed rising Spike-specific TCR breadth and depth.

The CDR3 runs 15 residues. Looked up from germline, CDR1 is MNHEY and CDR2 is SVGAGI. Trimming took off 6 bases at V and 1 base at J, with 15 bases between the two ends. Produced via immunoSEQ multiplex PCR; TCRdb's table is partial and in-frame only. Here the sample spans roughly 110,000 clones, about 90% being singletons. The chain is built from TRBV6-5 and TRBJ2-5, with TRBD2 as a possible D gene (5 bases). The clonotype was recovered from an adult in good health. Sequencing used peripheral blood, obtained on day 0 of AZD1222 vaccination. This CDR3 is CASRTGSTVQETQYF. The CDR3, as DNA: TGTGCCAGCAGGACGGGATCCACGGTCCAAGAGACCCAGTACTTC.